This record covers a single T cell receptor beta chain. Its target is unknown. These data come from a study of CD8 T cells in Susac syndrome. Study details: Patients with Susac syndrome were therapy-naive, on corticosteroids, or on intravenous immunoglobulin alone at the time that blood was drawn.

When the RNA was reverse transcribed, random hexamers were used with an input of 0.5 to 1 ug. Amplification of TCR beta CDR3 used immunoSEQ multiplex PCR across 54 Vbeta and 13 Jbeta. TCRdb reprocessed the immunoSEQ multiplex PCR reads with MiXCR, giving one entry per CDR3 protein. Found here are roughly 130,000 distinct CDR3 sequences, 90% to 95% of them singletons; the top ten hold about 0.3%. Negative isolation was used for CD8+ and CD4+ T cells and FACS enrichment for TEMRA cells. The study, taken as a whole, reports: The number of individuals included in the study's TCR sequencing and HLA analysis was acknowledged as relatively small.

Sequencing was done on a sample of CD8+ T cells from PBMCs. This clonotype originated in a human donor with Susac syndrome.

DNA of the CDR3: TGTGCCAGCAGTGAAGAGGCCCCCAGCGGGGGGGCGTCAGATACGCAGTATTTT. It specifies CASSEEAPSGGASDTQYF. The gene calls are TRBV6-4 and TRBJ2-3, with 10 positions matching TRBD2. With V trimmed by 3 bases and J by 4 bases, 13 bases remained unmatched. CDR1 is MRHNA and CDR2 is SNTAGT in the germline V gene. The CDR3 covers 18 residues.